This T cell receptor (beta chain) came from a study of OX40 agonist ivuxolimab in advanced cancers. Study context: Among those enrolled, mean age was about 60 years (range about 23 to 90) and 82.7% were male.

This CDR3 is built from 16 residues. After removal of 0 bases from V and 7 bases from J, the junction contained 6 bases not matched to a gene. Germline V lookup: CDR1 MRHNA, CDR2 SNTAGT. TCRdb's table, derived via immunoSEQ multiplex PCR, lists solely in-frame clones and lacks some. The table has 50,000 to 80,000 clones, about 90% seen once. Cycle 7 day 1, cycle 4 day 1, and baseline were the timepoints at which blood was sampled. This receptor was identified in an adult with an advanced solid tumor such as melanoma, head and neck, liver or kidney cancer. V gene TRBV6-4 combines with J gene TRBJ2-1; 10 bases fit TRBD2. The sequencing here drew on CD4+ or CD8+ T cells sorted from blood, taken in a trial of the OX40 agonist ivuxolimab. Written as DNA, the CDR3 is TGTGCCAGCAGTGACTCGGGTAGCGGGAGGCCTAATGAGCAGTTCTTC. Protein: CASSDSGSGRPNEQFF.